The rows below give T cell receptor beta chains drawn from one sample of a study of blood T cells in healthy people across ages. MiXCR was run by TCRdb on the 5' RACE reads, yielding one entry per CDR3 protein. This sample carries about 940,000 distinct CDR3 sequences, 48% of them seen once, and the ten largest clones take under 15%. The sequenced material came from blood. Receptor source: a man aged 30 to 45 in good health. The CDR3 runs from the conserved cysteine through the conserved F or W. The D gene is left open where the match is weak. Clone size is shown for a subset of rows, as once, few, many or a class of expanded clone.

J gene	clone size	D gene	V gene	CDR3 DNA	CDR3 protein
TRBJ1-5	-	TRBD1	TRBV20-1	TGCAGTGCTAGACGAAATTTACAGGGGTCGACTCAGCCCCAGCATTTT	CSARRNLQGSTQPQHF
TRBJ1-2	-	-	TRBV9	TGTGCCAGCAGCGTAGCCTCAAGGGGGGTTAACTATGGCTACACCTTC	CASSVASRGVNYGYTF
TRBJ1-2	few	-	TRBV6-1	TGTGCCAGCAGTGAAGAGCGGGGGTTTTATGGCTACACCTTC	CASSEERGFYGYTF
TRBJ1-6	-	TRBD1	TRBV7-2	TGTGCCAGCAGCGTTGACAGGGGCTCCTATAATTCACCCCTCCACTTT	CASSVDRGSYNSPLHF
TRBJ2-3	few	-	TRBV5-1	TGCGCCAGCAGCATCGAGAGCACAGATACGCAGTATTTT	CASSIESTDTQYF
TRBJ2-7	-	TRBD1	TRBV12-3/TRBV12-4	TGTGCCAGCAGCCCATCCGGGACAGGGAAGCGTTACGAGCAGTACTTC	CASSPSGTGKRYEQYF
TRBJ2-1	-	-	TRBV20-1	TGCAGTGCTAGAACGGGGGCCCAATCAAATGAGCAGTTCTTC	CSARTGAQSNEQFF
TRBJ2-3	-	TRBD2	TRBV4-2	TGTGCCAGCAGCGTGGGACTAACGTACGATACGCAGTATTTT	CASSVGLTYDTQYF
TRBJ1-2	-	-	TRBV7-2	TGTGCCAGCAGCTTATCAATGGCAGGGCAAGGGGCTAACTATGGCTACACCTTC	CASSLSMAGQGANYGYTF
TRBJ1-5	-	-	TRBV3-1	TGTGTCAGCAGCCAATTCGGTGATCAGCCCCAGCATTTT	CVSSQFGDQPQHF
TRBJ1-4	-	-	TRBV20-1	TGCAGCGCCACAGGGTCGACTGAAAAACTGTTTTTT	CSATGSTEKLFF
TRBJ2-1	-	TRBD2	TRBV5-1	TGCGCCAGCAGCCTAGGACTAGAACCCTACGAGCAGTTCTTC	CASSLGLEPYEQFF
TRBJ2-3	-	-	TRBV6-2/TRBV6-3	TGTGCCAGCAGTTACCCCCCCGGTGGGGGCCCCACAGATACGCAGTATTTT	CASSYPPGGGPTDTQYF
TRBJ1-5	-	-	TRBV7-8	TGTGCCAGCAGCTTCTTAAGGGGGTTGGATAGCAATCAGCCCCAGCATTTT	CASSFLRGLDSNQPQHF
TRBJ2-7	few	-	TRBV4-3	TGCGCCAGCAGCCAAGATAGGGGCGGGTTGTCAGGGACCTACGAGCAGTACTTC	CASSQDRGGLSGTYEQYF
TRBJ2-3	-	-	TRBV5-1	TGCGCCAGCAGCTCGCGGGGACTCCTCACAGATACGCAGTATTTT	CASSSRGLLTDTQYF
TRBJ2-1	-	-	TRBV3-1	TGTGCCAGCAGCCAGGGCTTCCTGGGATCCAATGAGCAGTTCTTC	CASSQGFLGSNEQFF
TRBJ2-7	-	TRBD1	TRBV7-2	TGTGCCAGCAGCTTAGCGAAAAAGCAGACAGGGTTTTTTTCCGAGCAGTACTTC	CASSLAKKQTGFFSEQYF
TRBJ1-5	-	-	TRBV4-3	TGCGCCAGCAGCCTTAGCGTACAGGGTGGCAATCAGCCCCAGCATTTT	CASSLSVQGGNQPQHF
TRBJ1-5	few	-	TRBV6-2/TRBV6-3	TGTGCCAGCAGTCCGTCGTTTGGCGGGTACAATCAGCCCCAGCATTTT	CASSPSFGGYNQPQHF
TRBJ2-2	-	TRBD1	TRBV6-6	TGTGCCAGCAGCTCCGGGACAGGCATGAACACCGGGGAGCTGTTTTTT	CASSSGTGMNTGELFF
TRBJ2-3	-	-	TRBV10-3	TGTGCCATCAGTGAGTCTACAGAGAGCACAGATACGCAGTATTTT	CAISESTESTDTQYF